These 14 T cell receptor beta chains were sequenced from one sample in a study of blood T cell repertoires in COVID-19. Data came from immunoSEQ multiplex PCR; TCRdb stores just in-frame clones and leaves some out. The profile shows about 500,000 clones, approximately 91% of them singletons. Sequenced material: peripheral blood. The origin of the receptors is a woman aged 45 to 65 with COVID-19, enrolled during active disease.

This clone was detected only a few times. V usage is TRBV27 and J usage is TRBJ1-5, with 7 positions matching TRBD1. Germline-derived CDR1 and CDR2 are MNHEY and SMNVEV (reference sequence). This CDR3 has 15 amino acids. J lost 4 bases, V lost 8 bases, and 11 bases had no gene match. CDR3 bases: TGTGCCAGCGGCTTCACAGGGGCGCCAAATCAGCCCCAGCATTTT. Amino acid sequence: CASGFTGAPNQPQHF.

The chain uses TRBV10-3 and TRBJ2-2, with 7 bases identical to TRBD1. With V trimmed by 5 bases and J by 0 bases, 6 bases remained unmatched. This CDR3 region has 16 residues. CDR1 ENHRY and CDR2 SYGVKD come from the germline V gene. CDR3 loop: CAISSDRAANTGELFF. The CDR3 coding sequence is TGTGCCATCAGTTCCGACAGGGCCGCGAACACCGGGGAGCTGTTTTTT.

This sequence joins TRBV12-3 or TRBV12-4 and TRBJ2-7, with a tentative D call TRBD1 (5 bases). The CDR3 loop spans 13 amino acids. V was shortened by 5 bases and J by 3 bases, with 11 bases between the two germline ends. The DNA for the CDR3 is TGTGCCAGCAGTCGAAGCCAGGGCTACGAGCAGTACTTC. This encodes CASSRSQGYEQYF.

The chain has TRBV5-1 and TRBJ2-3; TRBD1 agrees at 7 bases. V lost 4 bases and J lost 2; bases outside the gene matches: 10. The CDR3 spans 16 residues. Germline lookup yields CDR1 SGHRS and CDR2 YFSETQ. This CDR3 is CASSPDRVKNTDTQYF. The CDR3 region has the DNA TGCGCCAGCAGCCCTGACAGGGTGAAAAACACAGATACGCAGTATTTT.

The CDR3: CASSVDQGGLKGVQFF. CDR3 nucleotides: TGTGCCAGCAGCGTAGACCAGGGGGGCCTTAAGGGCGTGCAGTTCTTC. The chain joins TRBV9 to TRBJ2-1, with D possibly being TRBD1 (7 bases). V gave up 0 bases and J gave up 12 bases, with 22 bases separating them. Germline assignment: CDR1 SGDLS and CDR2 YYNGEE. The CDR3 has 16 residues. Combining the CDR3 with reference TRBV9 and TRBJ2-1 gives the whole variable domain DSGVTQTPKHLITATGQRVTLRCSPRSGDLSVYWYQQSLDQGLQFLIQYYNGEERAKGNILERFSAQQFPDLHSELNLSSLELGDSALYFCASSVDQGGLKGVQFFGPGTRLTVL.

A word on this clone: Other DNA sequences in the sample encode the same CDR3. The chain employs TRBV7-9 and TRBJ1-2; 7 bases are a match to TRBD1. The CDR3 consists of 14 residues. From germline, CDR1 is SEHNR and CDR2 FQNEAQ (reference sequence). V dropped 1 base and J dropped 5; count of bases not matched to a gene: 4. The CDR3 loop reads CASSLGDSPYGYTF. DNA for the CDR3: TGTGCCAGCAGCTTAGGGGACAGCCCTTATGGCTACACCTTC.

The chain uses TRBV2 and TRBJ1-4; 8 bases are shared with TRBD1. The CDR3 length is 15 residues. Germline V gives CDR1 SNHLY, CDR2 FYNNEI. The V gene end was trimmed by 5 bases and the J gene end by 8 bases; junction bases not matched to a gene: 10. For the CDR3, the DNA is TGTGCCAGCAGTACATCGACAGGGGTTGGGGAAAAACTGTTTTTT. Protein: CASSTSTGVGEKLFF. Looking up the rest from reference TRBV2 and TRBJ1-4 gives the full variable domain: EPEVTQTPSHQVTQMGQEVILRCVPISNHLYFYWYRQILGQKVEFLVSFYNNEISEKSEIFDDQFSVERPDGSNFTLKIRSTKLEDSAMYFCASSTSTGVGEKLFFGSGTQLSVL.

In DNA, the CDR3 is TGTGCCAGCAGCTTAGCCGAGCGGGGCGAGCAGTACTTC. Its protein product is CASSLAERGEQYF. This chain uses TRBV7-8 with TRBJ2-7, with 7 bases matching TRBD2. In germline, CDR1 is SGHVS, CDR2 FQNEAQ. The V segment lost 0 bases and the J segment 6 bases; nucleotides outside the gene matches: 2. This CDR3 contains 13 residues.

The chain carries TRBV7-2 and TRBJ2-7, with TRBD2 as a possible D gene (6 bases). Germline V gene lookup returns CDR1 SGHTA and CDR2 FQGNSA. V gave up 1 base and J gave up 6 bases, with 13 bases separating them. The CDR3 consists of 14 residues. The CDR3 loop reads CASSLEVGGSEQYF. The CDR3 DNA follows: TGTGCCAGCAGCTTAGAAGTCGGAGGGTCCGAGCAGTACTTC.

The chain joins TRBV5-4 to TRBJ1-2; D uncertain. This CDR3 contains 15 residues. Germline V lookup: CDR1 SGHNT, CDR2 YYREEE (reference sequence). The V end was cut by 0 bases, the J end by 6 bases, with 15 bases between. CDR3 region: CASSLAEPFRNGYTF. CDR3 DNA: TGTGCCAGCAGCTTGGCCGAACCTTTCAGAAATGGCTACACCTTC.

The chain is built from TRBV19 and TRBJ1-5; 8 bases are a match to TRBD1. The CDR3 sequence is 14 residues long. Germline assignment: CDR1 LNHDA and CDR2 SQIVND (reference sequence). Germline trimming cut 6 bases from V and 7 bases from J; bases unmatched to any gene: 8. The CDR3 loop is CASSPDRGGQPQHF. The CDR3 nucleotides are TGTGCCAGTAGCCCCGACAGGGGTGGACAGCCCCAGCATTTT. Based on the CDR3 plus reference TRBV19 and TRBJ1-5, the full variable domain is DGGITQSPKYLFRKEGQNVTLSCEQNLNHDAMYWYRQDPGQGLRLIYYSQIVNDFQKGDIAEGYSVSREKKESFPLTVTSAQKNPTAFYLCASSPDRGGQPQHFGDGTRLSIL.

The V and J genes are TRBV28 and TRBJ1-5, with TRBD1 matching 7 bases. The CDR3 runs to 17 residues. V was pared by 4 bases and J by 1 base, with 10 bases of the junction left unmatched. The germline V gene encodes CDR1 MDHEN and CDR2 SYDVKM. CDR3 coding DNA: TGTGCCAGCAGTTCGGGAGAGGGGGCGGAGAGCAATCAGCCCCAGCATTTT. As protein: CASSSGEGAESNQPQHF.

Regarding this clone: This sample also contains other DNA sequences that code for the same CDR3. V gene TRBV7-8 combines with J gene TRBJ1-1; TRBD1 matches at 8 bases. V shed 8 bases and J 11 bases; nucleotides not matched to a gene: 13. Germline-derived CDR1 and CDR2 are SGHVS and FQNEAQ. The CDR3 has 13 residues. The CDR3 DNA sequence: TGTGCCAGCGGTCTATCTACAGGGGGTCGGGCTTTCTTT. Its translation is CASGLSTGGRAFF.

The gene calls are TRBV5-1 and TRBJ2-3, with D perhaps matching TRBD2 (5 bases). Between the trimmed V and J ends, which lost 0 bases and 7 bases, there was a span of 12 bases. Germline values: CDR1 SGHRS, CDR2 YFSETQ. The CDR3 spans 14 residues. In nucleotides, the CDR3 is TGCGCCAGCAGCTTGGGAGCTACGGGGAATACGCAGTATTTT. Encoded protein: CASSLGATGNTQYF.